The clone carrying this TCR beta chain was detected a few times. The germline CDR1 and CDR2 sequences are SGDLS and YYNGEE. Trimming cost V 1 base and J 6 bases, with 13 bases left between them. This CDR3 comprises 14 residues. This sample was taken from a study of T cell responses to AZD1222 COVID-19 vaccine. Sequencing used immunoSEQ multiplex PCR; TCRdb keeps in-frame clones, though not all of them. The sample has some 180,000 clones; about 86% are singletons. The sample here was peripheral blood, taken on day 0 of AZD1222 vaccination. This receptor was taken from an adult in good health. V gene TRBV9 combines with J gene TRBJ1-2, with a possible D match to TRBD1 (5 bases). The DNA of the CDR3 is TGTGCCAGCAGCGTAACGCAGGGTCAGGATGGCTACACCTTC. Its protein is CASSVTQGQDGYTF. The complete variable domain, with remaining parts taken from reference TRBV9 and TRBJ1-2, reads DSGVTQTPKHLITATGQRVTLRCSPRSGDLSVYWYQQSLDQGLQFLIQYYNGEERAKGNILERFSAQQFPDLHSELNLSSLELGDSALYFCASSVTQGQDGYTFGSGTRLTVV.